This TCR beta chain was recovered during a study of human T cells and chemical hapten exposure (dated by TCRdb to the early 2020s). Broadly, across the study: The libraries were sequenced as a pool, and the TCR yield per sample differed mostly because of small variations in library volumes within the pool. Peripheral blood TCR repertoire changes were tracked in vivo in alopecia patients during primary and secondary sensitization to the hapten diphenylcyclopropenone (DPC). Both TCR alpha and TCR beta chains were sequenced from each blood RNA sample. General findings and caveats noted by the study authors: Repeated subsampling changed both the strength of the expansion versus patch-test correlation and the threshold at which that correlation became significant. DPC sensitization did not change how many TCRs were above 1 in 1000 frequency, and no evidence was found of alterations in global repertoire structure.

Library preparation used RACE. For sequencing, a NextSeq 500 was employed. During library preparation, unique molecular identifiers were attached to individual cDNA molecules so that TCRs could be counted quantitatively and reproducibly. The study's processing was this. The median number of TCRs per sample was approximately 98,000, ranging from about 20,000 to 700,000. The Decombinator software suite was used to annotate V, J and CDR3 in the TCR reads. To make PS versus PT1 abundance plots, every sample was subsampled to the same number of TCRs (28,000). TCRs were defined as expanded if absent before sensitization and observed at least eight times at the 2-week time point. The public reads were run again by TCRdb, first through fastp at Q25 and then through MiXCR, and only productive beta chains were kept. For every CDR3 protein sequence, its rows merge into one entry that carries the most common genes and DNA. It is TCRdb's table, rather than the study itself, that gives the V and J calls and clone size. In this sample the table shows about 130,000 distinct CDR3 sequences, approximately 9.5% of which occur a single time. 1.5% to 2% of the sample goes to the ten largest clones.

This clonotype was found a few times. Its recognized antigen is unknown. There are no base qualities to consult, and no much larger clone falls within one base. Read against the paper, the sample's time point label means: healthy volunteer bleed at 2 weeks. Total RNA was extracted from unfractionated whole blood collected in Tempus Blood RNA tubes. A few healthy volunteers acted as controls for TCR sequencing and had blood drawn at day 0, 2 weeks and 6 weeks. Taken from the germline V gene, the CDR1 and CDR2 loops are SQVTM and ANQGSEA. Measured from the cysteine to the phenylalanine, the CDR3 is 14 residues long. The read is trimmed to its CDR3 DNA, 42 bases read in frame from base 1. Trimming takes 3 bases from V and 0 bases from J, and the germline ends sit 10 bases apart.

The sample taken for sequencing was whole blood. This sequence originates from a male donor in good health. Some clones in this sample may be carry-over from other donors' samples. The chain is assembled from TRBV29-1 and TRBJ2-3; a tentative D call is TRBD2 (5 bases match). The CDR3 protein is CSVDWESSTDTQYF. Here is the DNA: TGCAGCGTTGATTGGGAGAGTAGCACAGATACGCAGTATTTT.